One and the same sample provided the 13 T cell receptor beta chains below, sequenced in a study of blood T cell repertoires in COVID-19. The method was immunoSEQ multiplex PCR; TCRdb's version includes in-frame clones alone and lacks a portion of them. The data contain fewer than 300,000 clones, about 73% of them seen just once; the ten biggest clones take up about 3.5%. Sequencing was done on a sample of peripheral blood. The receptors here all came from a woman over 75 with acute or convalescent COVID-19.

This rearrangement joins TRBV19 to TRBJ1-5, with a tentative D call TRBD1 (6 bases). V lost 4 bases to trimming and J lost 5 bases, with 12 bases between them. The CDR3 sequence is 14 residues long. Germline V gene lookup returns CDR1 LNHDA and CDR2 SQIVND (reference sequence). DNA for the CDR3: TGTGCCAGTAGTACCGGACAGAGATATCAGCCCCAGCATTTT. As protein: CASSTGQRYQPQHF.

The rearrangement uses TRBV10-3 and TRBJ1-1, with 7 bases aligning to TRBD1. Germline V gene sequence: CDR1 ENHRY, CDR2 SYGVKD. With V trimmed by 10 bases and J by 5 bases, 7 bases remained unmatched. The CDR3 has 12 residues. Here the CDR3 reads CATATGTTEAFF. CDR3 DNA: TGTGCCACTGCGACAGGGACGACTGAAGCTTTCTTT.

The chain uses TRBV9 and TRBJ1-2; no reliable D call. Germline V gives CDR1 SGDLS, CDR2 YYNGEE. The CDR3 loop spans 12 amino acids. Trimming left V 0 bases short and J 5 bases short, with 5 bases between. CDR3 sequence: CASSVGTYGYTF. The CDR3, as DNA: TGTGCCAGCAGCGTAGGGACTTATGGCTACACCTTC.

The chain combines TRBV7-9 with TRBJ1-1, with D perhaps TRBD1 (5 bases). Germline V CDR1 and CDR2: SEHNR, FQNEAQ (reference sequence). The CDR3 is made up of 15 amino acids. Trimming removed 4 bases from V and 1 base from J, with 13 bases in between. The CDR3 region has the DNA TGTGCCAGCAGCTCTGGAGGGCAGGGGAACACTGAAGCTTTCTTT. Encoded protein: CASSSGGQGNTEAFF. Together with reference TRBV7-9 and TRBJ1-1, the CDR3 gives the full variable domain: DTGVSQNPRHKITKRGQNVTFRCDPISEHNRLYWYRQTLGQGPEFLTYFQNEAQLEKSRLLSDRFSAERPKGSFSTLEIQRTEQGDSAMYLCASSSGGQGNTEAFFGQGTRLTVV.

This rearrangement joins TRBV6-5 to TRBJ1-5, with 7 bases lining up with TRBD1. The CDR3 consists of 15 residues. The junction had 9 bases not matched to a gene; V was cut back by 4 bases and J by 6 bases. Germline V gene data show CDR1 as MNHEY and CDR2 as SVGAGI. In DNA, the CDR3 is TGTGCCAGCAGTTGGGGACAGAGGGGGACTCAGCCCCAGCATTTT. Protein: CASSWGQRGTQPQHF.

The V and J genes are TRBV6-5 and TRBJ1-2; 8 nucleotides match TRBD1. Germline lookup yields CDR1 MNHEY and CDR2 SVGAGI. With V trimmed by 6 bases and J by 3 bases, 9 bases remained unmatched. There are 15 residues in the CDR3. The CDR3 region is CASRTGGKRDYGYTF. Here the CDR3 DNA reads TGTGCCAGCAGAACAGGGGGTAAGCGGGACTATGGCTACACCTTC.

V is TRBV7-3 and J is TRBJ1-2; 7 bases are a match to TRBD1. Germline V gene sequence: CDR1 SGHTA, CDR2 FQGTGA. V lost 5 bases and J lost 5; bases outside the gene matches: 5. The CDR3 contains 13 residues. The CDR3 nucleotides are TGTGCCAGCAGCCGCGGGACAGAGTATGGCTACACCTTC. This codes for CASSRGTEYGYTF. Looking up the rest from reference TRBV7-3 and TRBJ1-2 gives the full variable domain: GAGVSQTPSNKVTEKGKYVELRCDPISGHTALYWYRQSLGQGPEFLIYFQGTGAADDSGLPNDRFFAVRPEGSVSTLKIQRTERGDSAVYLCASSRGTEYGYTFGSGTRLTVV.

The V call is TRBV4-3, the J call TRBJ1-6; tentative D call: TRBD1 (5 bases). Looked up from germline, CDR1 is LGHNA and CDR2 is YSLEER. There are 16 residues in the CDR3. Trimming stripped 0 bases from V and 10 bases from J, with 16 bases between. The CDR3 loop is CASSQDRGGKGSPLHF. As DNA, the CDR3 is TGCGCCAGCAGCCAAGATCGGGGGGGGAAAGGATCACCCCTCCACTTT.

This clone was recorded only once. The V gene is TRBV7-8, the J gene TRBJ1-5, with D tentatively TRBD1 (5 bases). There are 15 residues in the CDR3. V was pared by 5 bases and J by 3 bases, with 14 bases between. The germline CDR1 and CDR2 sequences are SGHVS and FQNEAQ. The chain's CDR3 is CASSLIGHSNQPQHF. Here the CDR3 DNA reads TGTGCCAGCAGCCTAATCGGACATTCCAATCAGCCCCAGCATTTT. The variable domain in full, with the rest retrieved from reference TRBV7-8 and TRBJ1-5, is GAGVSQSPRYKVAKRGQDVALRCDPISGHVSLFWYQQALGQGPEFLTYFQNEAQLDKSGLPSDRFFAERPEGSVSTLKIQRTQQEDSAVYLCASSLIGHSNQPQHFGDGTRLSIL.

The rearrangement links TRBV19 to TRBJ1-2; D call uncertain. The CDR3 contains 14 residues. The germline CDR1 and CDR2 sequences are LNHDA and SQIVND (reference sequence). V was cut by 7 bases and J by 2 bases, with 14 bases left in between. The CDR3 region is CASTRGGGNYGYTF. Written as DNA, the CDR3 is TGTGCCAGTACCCGGGGAGGAGGGAACTATGGCTACACCTTC.

CDR3 bases: TGTGCCAGCAGCTTAGCTCAAGATGGCAGGATGAACACCGGGGAGCTGTTTTTT. Its translation is CASSLAQDGRMNTGELFF. The chain couples TRBV7-8 to TRBJ2-2; unclear D gene. CDR1 is SGHVS and CDR2 is FQNEAQ in the germline V gene. The germline V and J ends were trimmed by 0 bases and 1 base, with 15 bases remaining between them. This CDR3 has 18 residues.

This clone appeared a single time. The CDR3 protein is CASSPGLDNEQFF. In DNA, the CDR3 is TGTGCCAGCTCACCAGGACTTGACAATGAGCAGTTCTTC. This rearrangement joins TRBV18 to TRBJ2-1; D is possibly TRBD2 (5 bases). V was shortened by 2 bases and J by 5 bases, with 7 bases between the two germline ends. This CDR3 is 13 amino acids long. Germline V CDR1 and CDR2: KGHSH, LQKENI.

The chain recombines TRBV7-2 with TRBJ2-5; TRBD2 matches at 9 bases. Trimming at V came to 5 bases and at J to 4 bases, leaving 11 bases not matched to a gene. This CDR3 is built from 16 residues. Germline V lookup: CDR1 SGHTA, CDR2 FQGNSA. CDR3 in DNA: TGTGCCAGCAGCGCAAGAGCCGCAGCGGGGGGAGAGACCCAGTACTTC. Translating it yields CASSARAAAGGETQYF.